This T cell receptor (beta chain) was captured by sequencing in a study of response to subunit inactivated influenza vaccine. Study conclusions and caveats: The authors proposed limited new T cell recruitment per seasonal influenza vaccination.

The germline CDR1 and CDR2 sequences are LGHNA and YNFKEQ. Trimming removed 1 base at V and 4 bases at J, with 13 bases between. The CDR3 totals 15 residues. TCRdb redid the calling of the RT-PCR reads with MiXCR, one entry per CDR3 protein. Of hundreds of thousands of distinct CDR3 sequences listed, about a fifth are singletons. Worth noting for this clonotype: Its antigen remains unidentified.

The specimen comprised PBMCs from blood, sampled roughly 5 days after vaccination. The rearrangement links TRBV4-2 to TRBJ1-2; tentative D call: TRBD1 (5 bases). This clonotype originated in a man over 45 who received an inactivated influenza vaccine. CDR3: CASSQVGGTLYGYTF. The CDR3 bases are TGTGCCAGCAGCCAAGTGGGAGGGACCCTCTATGGCTACACCTTC.